In this sample, the clone carrying this T cell receptor beta chain turned up a few times. The CDR3 is 19 residues long. The ends lost 7 bases at V and 3 bases at J; junction bases unmatched: 11. The germline V gene encodes CDR1 SNHLY and CDR2 FYNNEI. The sample is drawn from a study of identical twins. A single record per CDR3 protein comes from TCRdb applying MiXCR to the 5' RACE reads. Among around 570,000 distinct CDR3 sequences, around a tenth were seen once, and the ten largest hold roughly 3%. The same data also went into a second study, on yellow fever vaccine responses in identical twins.

The chain is built from TRBV2 and TRBJ2-2; 16 bases align to TRBD2. Sequenced input: PBMCs. The source of this sequence is a woman aged 18-29 years in good health. CDR3 loop: CASTPWGTSGRADTGELFF. The CDR3, as DNA: TGTGCCAGCACCCCATGGGGGACTAGCGGGAGGGCGGACACCGGGGAGCTGTTTTTT.